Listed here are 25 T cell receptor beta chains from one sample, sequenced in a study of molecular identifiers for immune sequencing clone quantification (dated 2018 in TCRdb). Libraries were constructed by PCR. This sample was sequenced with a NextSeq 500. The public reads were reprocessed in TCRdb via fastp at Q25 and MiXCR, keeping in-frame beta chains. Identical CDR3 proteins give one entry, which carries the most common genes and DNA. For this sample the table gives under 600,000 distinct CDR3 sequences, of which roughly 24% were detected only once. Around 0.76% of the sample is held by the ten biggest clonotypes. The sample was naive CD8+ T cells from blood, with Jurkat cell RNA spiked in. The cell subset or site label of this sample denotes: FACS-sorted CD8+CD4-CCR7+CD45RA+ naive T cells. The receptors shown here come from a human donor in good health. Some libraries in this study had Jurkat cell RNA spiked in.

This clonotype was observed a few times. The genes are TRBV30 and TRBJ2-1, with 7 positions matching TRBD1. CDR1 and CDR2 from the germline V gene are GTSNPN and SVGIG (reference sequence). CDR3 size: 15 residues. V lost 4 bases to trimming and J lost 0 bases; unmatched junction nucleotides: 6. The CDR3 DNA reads TGTGCCTGGACCTACGACAGGGCCTCCTACAATGAGCAGTTCTTC. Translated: CAWTYDRASYNEQFF.

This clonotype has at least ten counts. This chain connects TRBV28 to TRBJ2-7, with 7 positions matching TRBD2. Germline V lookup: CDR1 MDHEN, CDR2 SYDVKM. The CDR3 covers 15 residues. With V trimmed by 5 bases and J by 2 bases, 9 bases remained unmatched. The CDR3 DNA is TGTGCCAGCAGTGTCTCCGGGAGCGGGGCCTACGAGCAGTACTTC. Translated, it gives CASSVSGSGAYEQYF.

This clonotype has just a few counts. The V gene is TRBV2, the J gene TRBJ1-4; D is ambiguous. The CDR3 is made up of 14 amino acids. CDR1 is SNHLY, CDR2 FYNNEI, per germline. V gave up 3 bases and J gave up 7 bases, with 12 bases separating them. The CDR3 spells CASSDGRIGEKLFF. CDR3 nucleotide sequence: TGTGCCAGCAGTGACGGACGGATAGGTGAAAAACTGTTTTTT.

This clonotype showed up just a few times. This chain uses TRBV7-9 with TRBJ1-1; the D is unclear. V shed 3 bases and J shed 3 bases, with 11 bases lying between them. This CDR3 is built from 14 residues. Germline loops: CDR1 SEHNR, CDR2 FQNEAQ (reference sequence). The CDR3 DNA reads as TGTGCCAGCAGCTTCCCCAGGAACTACACTGAAGCTTTCTTT. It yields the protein CASSFPRNYTEAFF.

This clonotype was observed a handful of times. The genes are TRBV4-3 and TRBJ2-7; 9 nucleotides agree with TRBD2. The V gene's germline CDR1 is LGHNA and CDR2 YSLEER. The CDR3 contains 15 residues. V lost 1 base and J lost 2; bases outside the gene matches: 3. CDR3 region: CASSQGVAGAYEQYF. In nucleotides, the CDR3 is TGCGCCAGCAGCCAAGGGGTAGCGGGGGCCTACGAGCAGTACTTC.

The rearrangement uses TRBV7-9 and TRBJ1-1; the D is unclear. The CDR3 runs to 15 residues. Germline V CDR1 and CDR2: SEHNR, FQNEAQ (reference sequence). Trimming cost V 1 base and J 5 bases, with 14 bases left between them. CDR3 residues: CASSLGIASVTEAFF. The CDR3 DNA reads TGTGCCAGCAGCTTAGGGATCGCGTCGGTTACTGAAGCTTTCTTT.

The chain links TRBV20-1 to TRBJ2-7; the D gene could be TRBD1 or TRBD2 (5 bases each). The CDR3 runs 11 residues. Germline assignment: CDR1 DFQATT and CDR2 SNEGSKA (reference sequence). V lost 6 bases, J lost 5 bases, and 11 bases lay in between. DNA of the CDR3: TGCAGTGCACAAAGGGGAGACGAGCAGTACTTC. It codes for CSAQRGDEQYF.

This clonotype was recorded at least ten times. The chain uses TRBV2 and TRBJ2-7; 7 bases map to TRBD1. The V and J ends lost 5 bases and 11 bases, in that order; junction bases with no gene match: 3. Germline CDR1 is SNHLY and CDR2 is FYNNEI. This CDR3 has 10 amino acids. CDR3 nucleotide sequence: TGTGCCAGCAGTAACAGGGGAGAGTACTTC. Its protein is CASSNRGEYF.

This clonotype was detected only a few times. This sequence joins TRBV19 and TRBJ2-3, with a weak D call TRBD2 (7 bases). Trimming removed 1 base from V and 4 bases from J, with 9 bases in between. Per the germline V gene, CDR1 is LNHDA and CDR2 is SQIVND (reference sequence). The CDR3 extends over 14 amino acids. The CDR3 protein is CASSIAGGPDTQYF. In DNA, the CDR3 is TGTGCCAGTAGTATAGCGGGGGGCCCAGATACGCAGTATTTT.

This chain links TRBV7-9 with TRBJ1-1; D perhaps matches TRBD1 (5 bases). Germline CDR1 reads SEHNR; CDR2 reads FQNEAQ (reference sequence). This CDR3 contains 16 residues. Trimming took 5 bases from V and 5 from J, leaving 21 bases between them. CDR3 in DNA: TGTGCCAGCAGCCCCCAATCTGGGATGGAGGGGACTGAAGCTTTCTTT. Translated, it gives CASSPQSGMEGTEAFF.

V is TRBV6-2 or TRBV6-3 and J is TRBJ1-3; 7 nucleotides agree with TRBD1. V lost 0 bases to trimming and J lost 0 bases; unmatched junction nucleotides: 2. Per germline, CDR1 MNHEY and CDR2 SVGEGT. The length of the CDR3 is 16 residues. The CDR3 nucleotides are TGTGCCAGCAGTTACTCCCGGGACAGCTCTGGAAACACCATATATTTT. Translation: CASSYSRDSSGNTIYF.

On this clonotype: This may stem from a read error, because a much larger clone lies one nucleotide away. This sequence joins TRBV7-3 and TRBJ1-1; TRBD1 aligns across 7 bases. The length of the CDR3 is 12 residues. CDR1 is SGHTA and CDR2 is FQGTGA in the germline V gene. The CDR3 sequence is CASRRGGTGAFF. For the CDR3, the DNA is TGTGCCAGCAGGAGAGGGGGCACTGGAGCTTTCTTT. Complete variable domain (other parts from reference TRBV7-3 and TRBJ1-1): GAGVSQTPSNKVTEKGKYVELRCDPISGHTALYWYRQSLGQGPEFLIYFQGTGAADDSGLPNDRFFAVRPEGSVSTLKIQRTERGDSAVYLCASRRGGTGAFFGQGTRLTVV.

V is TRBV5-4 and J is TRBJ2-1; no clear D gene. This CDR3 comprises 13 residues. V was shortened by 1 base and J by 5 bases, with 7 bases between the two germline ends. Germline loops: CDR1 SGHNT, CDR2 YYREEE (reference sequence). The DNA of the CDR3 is TGTGCCAGCAGCTTGAACAGCCACAATGAGCAGTTCTTC. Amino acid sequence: CASSLNSHNEQFF.

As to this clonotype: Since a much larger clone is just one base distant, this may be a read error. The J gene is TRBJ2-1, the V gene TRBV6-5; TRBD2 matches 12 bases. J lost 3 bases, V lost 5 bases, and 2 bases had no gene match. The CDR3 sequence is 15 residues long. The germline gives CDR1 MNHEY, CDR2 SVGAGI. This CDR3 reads CASSKLAGGYNEQFF. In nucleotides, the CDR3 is TGTGCCAGCAGTAAACTAGCGGGAGGCTACAATGAGCAGTTCTTC.

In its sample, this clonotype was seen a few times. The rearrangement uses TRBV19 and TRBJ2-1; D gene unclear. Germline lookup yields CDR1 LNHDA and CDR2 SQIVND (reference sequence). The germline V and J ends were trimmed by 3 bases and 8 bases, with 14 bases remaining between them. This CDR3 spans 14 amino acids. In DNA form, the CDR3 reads TGTGCCAGTAGTATCTTTGGGCAAAGCGATGAGCAGTTCTTC. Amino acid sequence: CASSIFGQSDEQFF. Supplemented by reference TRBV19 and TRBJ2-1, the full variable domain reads DGGITQSPKYLFRKEGQNVTLSCEQNLNHDAMYWYRQDPGQGLRLIYYSQIVNDFQKGDIAEGYSVSREKKESFPLTVTSAQKNPTAFYLCASSIFGQSDEQFFGPGTRLTVL.

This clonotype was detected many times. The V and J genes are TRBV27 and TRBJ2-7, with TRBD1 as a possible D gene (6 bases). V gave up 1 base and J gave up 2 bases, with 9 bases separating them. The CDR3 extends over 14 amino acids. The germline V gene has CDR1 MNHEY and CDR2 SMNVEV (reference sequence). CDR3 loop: CASSLFGGPYEQYF. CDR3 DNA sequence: TGTGCCAGCAGTTTATTTGGGGGCCCCTACGAGCAGTACTTC.

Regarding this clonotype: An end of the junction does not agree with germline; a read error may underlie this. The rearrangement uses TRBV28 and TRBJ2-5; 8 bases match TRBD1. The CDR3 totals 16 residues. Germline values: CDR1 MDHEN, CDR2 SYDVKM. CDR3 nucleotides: TGTGCCAGCAGTCCACCCTTGACAGGGGTGGAAGAGACCCAGCACTTC. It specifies CASSPPLTGVEETQHF.

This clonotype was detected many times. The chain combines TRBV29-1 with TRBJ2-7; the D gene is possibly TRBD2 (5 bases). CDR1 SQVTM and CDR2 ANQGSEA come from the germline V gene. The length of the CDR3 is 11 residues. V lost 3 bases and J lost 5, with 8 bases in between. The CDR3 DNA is TGCAGCGTTGACACCGGGGACGAGCAGTACTTC. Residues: CSVDTGDEQYF.

The chain's CDR3 is CATSDGVGPGDTQYF. CDR3 DNA sequence: TGTGCCACCAGTGATGGGGTGGGCCCCGGAGATACGCAGTATTTT. The chain is built from TRBV24-1 and TRBJ2-3; D gene unclear. The CDR3 is 15 residues long. Trimming pared 3 bases from V and 5 bases from J, leaving 14 bases between. Germline CDR1 is KGHDR and CDR2 is SFDVKD.

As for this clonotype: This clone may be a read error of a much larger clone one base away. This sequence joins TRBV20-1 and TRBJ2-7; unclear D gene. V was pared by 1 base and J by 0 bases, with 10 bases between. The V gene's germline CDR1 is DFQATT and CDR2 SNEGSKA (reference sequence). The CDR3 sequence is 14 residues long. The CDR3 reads CSARGQQSSYEQYF. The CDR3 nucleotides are TGCAGTGCTAGAGGGCAGCAAAGCTCCTACGAGCAGTACTTC.

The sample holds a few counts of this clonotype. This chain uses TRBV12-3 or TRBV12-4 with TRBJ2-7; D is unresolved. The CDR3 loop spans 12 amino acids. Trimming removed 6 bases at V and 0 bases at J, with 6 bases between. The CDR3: CASSTYSYEQYF. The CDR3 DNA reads TGTGCCAGCAGCACCTACTCCTACGAGCAGTACTTC.

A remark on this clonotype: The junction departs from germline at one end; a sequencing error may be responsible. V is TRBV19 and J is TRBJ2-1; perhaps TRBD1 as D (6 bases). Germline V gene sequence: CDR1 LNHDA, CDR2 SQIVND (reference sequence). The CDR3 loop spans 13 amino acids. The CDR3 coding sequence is TGTGCCAGTCAGGGGAGCTCCTACAATGAGCAGCTCTTC. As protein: CASQGSSYNEQLF.

CDR3 region: CASSASGTGETQYF. CDR3 nucleotides: TGTGCCAGCAGTGCCAGCGGGACAGGCGAGACCCAGTACTTC. The chain couples TRBV12-3 or TRBV12-4 to TRBJ2-5, with D possibly TRBD1 on 8 matching bases. This CDR3 contains 14 residues. V lost 5 bases to trimming and J lost 5 bases, with 15 bases between them.

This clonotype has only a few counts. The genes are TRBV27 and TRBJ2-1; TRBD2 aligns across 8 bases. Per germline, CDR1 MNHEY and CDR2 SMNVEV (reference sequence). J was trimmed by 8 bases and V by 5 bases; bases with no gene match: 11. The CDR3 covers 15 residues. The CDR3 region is CASSGSGSSWDEQFF. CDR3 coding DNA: TGTGCCAGCAGTGGGAGCGGGAGTAGTTGGGATGAGCAGTTCTTC.

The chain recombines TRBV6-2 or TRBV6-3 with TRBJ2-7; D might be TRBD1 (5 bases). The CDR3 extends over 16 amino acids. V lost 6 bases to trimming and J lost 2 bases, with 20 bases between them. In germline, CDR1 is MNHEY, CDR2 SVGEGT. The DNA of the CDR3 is TGTGCCAGCAGCCCCGCTTGGACATCCTTAACCTACGAGCAGTACTTC. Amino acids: CASSPAWTSLTYEQYF.